This T cell receptor beta chain was sequenced for a study of follicular helper T cells after annual influenza vaccination. Background on the study: For some subjects, blood spans the 2013-2014, 2014-2015 and 2015-2016 annual vaccinations.

Per the germline V gene, CDR1 is SGHNT and CDR2 is YYREEE (reference sequence). The CDR3 loop spans 14 amino acids. V dropped 3 bases and J dropped 5 bases, with 12 bases sitting between them. Blood volume per time point ranged from about 35 to 110 mL. This clone showed up just once. The antigen is undetermined. General study points: Undersampling of the much larger non-cTfh compartments could not be excluded for influenza clone enrichment. Each annual vaccination recalled recurring oligoclonal ICOS+CD38+ cTfh clonotypes.

Using immunoSEQ multiplex PCR, the repertoire was profiled, and TCRdb retains in-frame clones only, with some absent. The table shows approximately 11,000 clones, with roughly 85% occurring only once. The TCR comes from an adult who received the influenza vaccine. This chain uses TRBV5-4 with TRBJ1-5; D gene unclear. The source material was CXCR5- memory CD4+ T cells sorted from blood, sampled 6 weeks after influenza vaccination. This CDR3 reads CASSSADVDQPQHF. For the CDR3, the DNA is TGTGCCAGCAGCTCCGCTGATGTGGATCAGCCCCAGCATTTT.